These 32 T cell receptor beta chains came from one sample sequenced in a study of OX40 agonist ivuxolimab in advanced cancers. TCRdb keeps only in-frame clones here, not all; method: immunoSEQ multiplex PCR. The table lists over 100,000 clones, less than 95% of them singletons. Sample: CD4+ or CD8+ T cells sorted from blood, taken in a trial of the OX40 agonist ivuxolimab. These receptors all stem from an adult with an advanced solid tumor such as melanoma, head and neck, liver or kidney cancer.

V usage is TRBV27 and J usage is TRBJ2-7; D gene ambiguous. V was trimmed by 2 bases and J by 2 bases, leaving 7 bases between them. Germline CDR1 is MNHEY and CDR2 is SMNVEV (reference sequence). This CDR3 is built from 13 residues. The CDR3 region is CASSLAGPYEQYF. CDR3 DNA sequence: TGTGCCAGCAGTTTAGCTGGGCCCTACGAGCAGTACTTC.

The chain couples TRBV5-1 to TRBJ2-5; TRBD1 agrees at 8 bases. TRBJ2-7 explains the end of the DNA better; the J call may be wrong. The germline CDR1 and CDR2 sequences are SGHRS and YFSETQ. The CDR3 contains 15 residues. Here the CDR3 reads CASSLDHRGSYEQYF. CDR3 bases: TGCGCCAGCAGCTTGGACCACAGGGGGTCATACGAGCAGTACTTC.

The J gene is TRBJ1-1, the V gene TRBV18, with D hard to call. This CDR3 is built from 15 residues. The V gene's germline CDR1 is KGHSH and CDR2 LQKENI. Trimming pared 0 bases from V and 0 bases from J, leaving 8 bases between. CDR3 in amino acids: CASSPPLGMNTEAFF. CDR3 nucleotide sequence: TGTGCCAGCTCACCACCGTTGGGGATGAACACTGAAGCTTTCTTT.

V and J are TRBV15 and TRBJ2-7, with D maybe TRBD1 (5 bases). From germline, CDR1 is LNHNV and CDR2 YYDKDF (reference sequence). Trimming pared 4 bases from V and 2 bases from J, leaving 9 bases between. CDR3 size: 13 residues. The CDR3 DNA is TGTGCCACCAGCATGTCAGGGACCTACGAGCAGTACTTC. This encodes CATSMSGTYEQYF.

The chain uses TRBV19 and TRBJ1-1; 8 nucleotides line up with TRBD1. The ends lost 5 bases at V and 0 bases at J; junction bases unmatched: 2. CDR3 length equals 14 residues. Per the germline V gene, CDR1 is LNHDA and CDR2 is SQIVND (reference sequence). This CDR3 reads CASSVTGVNTEAFF. The CDR3 DNA is TGTGCCAGTAGTGTGACAGGGGTGAACACTGAAGCTTTCTTT. Full variable domain (remainder filled in from reference TRBV19 and TRBJ1-1): DGGITQSPKYLFRKEGQNVTLSCEQNLNHDAMYWYRQDPGQGLRLIYYSQIVNDFQKGDIAEGYSVSREKKESFPLTVTSAQKNPTAFYLCASSVTGVNTEAFFGQGTRLTVV.

The rearrangement joins TRBV7-6 to TRBJ1-1; D gene unclear. Trimming removed 4 bases at V and 1 base at J, with 10 bases between. CDR1 and CDR2 (germline): SGHVS, FNYEAQ. CDR3 length equals 14 residues. CDR3 region: CASSYGQRNTEAFF. The CDR3 nucleotides read TGTGCCAGCAGCTATGGGCAAAGGAACACTGAAGCTTTCTTT.

The sample holds a few counts of this clone. Other DNA sequences of this sample code for an identical CDR3. The chain has TRBV7-2 and TRBJ1-1, with D unclear. The germline gives CDR1 SGHTA, CDR2 FQGNSA. The CDR3 contains 13 residues. V was trimmed by 2 bases and J by 6 bases, leaving 10 bases between them. The CDR3 bases are TGTGCCAGCAGCTTAACGCGAGGCGCTGAAGCTTTCTTT. This encodes CASSLTRGAEAFF.

Points on this clone: The sample carries other DNA sequences with the same CDR3. The V gene is TRBV28, the J gene TRBJ1-2; the D gene is possibly TRBD1 (6 bases). CDR1 is MDHEN, CDR2 SYDVKM, per germline. The CDR3 sequence is 15 residues long. The V and J ends lost 3 bases and 2 bases respectively, with 13 bases between them. Written as DNA, the CDR3 is TGTGCCAGCAGTTTTGGGGGCCAGGGCAACTATGGCTACACCTTC. It yields the protein CASSFGGQGNYGYTF.

The genes are TRBV7-9 and TRBJ1-1; no reliable D call. This CDR3 is 14 amino acids long. Trimming shortened V by 7 bases and J by 0 bases, and 12 bases separated the two germline ends. Germline CDR1 is SEHNR and CDR2 is FQNEAQ (reference sequence). The CDR3 bases are TGTGCCAGCAACCCCGGACCATTGAACACTGAAGCTTTCTTT. It translates to CASNPGPLNTEAFF.

J is TRBJ1-2 and V is TRBV18; D uncertain. The CDR3 runs 14 residues. Trimming removed 2 bases from V and 2 bases from J, with 9 bases in between. Germline CDR1 and CDR2: KGHSH and LQKENI. The CDR3 bases are TGTGCCAGCTCACCAAGCGGACTGAACTATGGCTACACCTTC. It codes for CASSPSGLNYGYTF.

The rearrangement uses TRBV5-6 and TRBJ2-6; D gene unclear. The germline gives CDR1 SGHDT, CDR2 YYEEEE. Trimming took 4 bases from V and 0 from J, leaving 11 bases between them. The CDR3 has 16 amino acids. CDR3 nucleotides: TGTGCCAGCAGCCCCCTCGCGTACTCTGGGGCCAACGTCCTGACTTTC. Translating gives CASSPLAYSGANVLTF.

The chain employs TRBV6-5 and TRBJ1-1; 7 bases are a match to TRBD1. With 2 bases clipped from V and 5 bases from J, the junction kept 5 bases outside the gene matches. This CDR3 has 14 residues. Germline CDR1 is MNHEY and CDR2 is SVGAGI. CDR3 bases: TGTGCCAGCAGTTACGACAGGGAAGGAACTGAAGCTTTCTTT. Translated, it gives CASSYDREGTEAFF.

CDR3: CASSIAEGSEQYF. In DNA form, the CDR3 reads TGTGCCAGTAGTATAGCAGAGGGGTCCGAGCAGTACTTC. The chain carries TRBV19 and TRBJ2-7; D is perhaps TRBD1 or TRBD2 (5 bases each). V was shortened by 1 base and J by 6 bases, with 10 bases between the two germline ends. The CDR3 is 13 residues long. Germline CDR1 is LNHDA and CDR2 is SQIVND (reference sequence).

This chain uses TRBV27 with TRBJ2-3; the D is unclear. V lost 2 bases and J 5 bases, leaving 5 bases between the germline ends. This CDR3 spans 12 amino acids. In germline, CDR1 is MNHEY, CDR2 SMNVEV (reference sequence). CDR3 loop: CASSLTKDTQYF. CDR3 nucleotides: TGTGCCAGCAGTTTAACAAAAGATACGCAGTATTTT.

The rearrangement links TRBV7-6 to TRBJ2-5; no definite D call. Germline V gives CDR1 SGHVS, CDR2 FNYEAQ. Between the trimmed V and J ends, which lost 5 bases and 7 bases, there was a span of 8 bases. The CDR3 has 11 amino acids. The CDR3 DNA follows: TGTGCCAGCAGCCCAGATAGGACCCAGTACTTC. Protein: CASSPDRTQYF.

The chain couples TRBV30 to TRBJ2-3; the D is unclear. Germline-derived CDR1 and CDR2 are GTSNPN and SVGIG (reference sequence). With 5 bases removed from V and 1 base from J, the gap between germline ends came to 7 bases. The CDR3 covers 12 residues. The chain's CDR3 is CAWGTGTDTQYF. In DNA form, the CDR3 reads TGTGCCTGGGGCACAGGCACAGATACGCAGTATTTT.

This chain connects TRBV5-6 to TRBJ1-5; no reliable D call. The CDR3 extends over 12 amino acids. Between the trimmed V and J ends, which lost 0 bases and 7 bases, there was a span of 5 bases. Per the germline V gene, CDR1 is SGHDT and CDR2 is YYEEEE. DNA of the CDR3: TGTGCCAGCAGCTTGGCGAGCCAGCCCCAGCATTTT. This encodes CASSLASQPQHF.

The chain has TRBV10-1 and TRBJ2-4; perhaps TRBD1 as D (5 bases). Germline-derived CDR1 and CDR2 are WNHNN and SYGVQD (reference sequence). The V and J ends lost 5 bases and 10 bases respectively, with 15 bases between them. This CDR3 is 13 amino acids long. Here the CDR3 reads CASSSDDRRIQYF. In nucleotides, the CDR3 is TGCGCCAGCAGTTCAGACGACAGAAGGATTCAGTACTTC.

The rearrangement uses TRBV28 and TRBJ1-2; TRBD1 matches 7 bases. The trim removed 11 bases at V and 8 bases at J, leaving 14 bases unmatched. Germline V gene sequence: CDR1 MDHEN, CDR2 SYDVKM. The CDR3 length is 13 residues. This CDR3 is CAADLAGGYGYTF. For the CDR3, the DNA is TGTGCCGCAGATTTGGCAGGGGGTTACGGCTACACCTTC.

Only one count was recorded for this clone. The chain has TRBV28 and TRBJ2-2; D is undetermined. Germline V gives CDR1 MDHEN, CDR2 SYDVKM. The V end was cut by 2 bases, the J end by 1 base, with 8 bases between. The CDR3 covers 15 residues. The CDR3 is CASSLASWNTGELFF. DNA of the CDR3: TGTGCCAGCAGTTTAGCAAGCTGGAACACCGGGGAGCTGTTTTTT.

This chain connects TRBV18 to TRBJ1-1; no clear D gene. Germline V gives CDR1 KGHSH, CDR2 LQKENI. This CDR3 is built from 13 residues. V dropped 5 bases and J dropped 0 bases, with 7 bases sitting between them. CDR3 DNA: TGTGCCAGCTCAGCCCAGGTGAACACTGAAGCTTTCTTT. Encoded protein: CASSAQVNTEAFF.

V gene TRBV21-1 combines with J gene TRBJ2-7. TRBV21-1 is labeled a pseudogene. CDR3 length: 14 amino acids. The CDR3 sequence: CASSNQTGPVEQYF. The CDR3 DNA follows: TGTGCCAGCAGCAACCAGACGGGCCCAGTCGAGCAGTACTTC.

The V call is TRBV6-1, the J call TRBJ2-7; perhaps D is TRBD1 or TRBD2 (5 bases each). The V gene lost 8 bases and the J gene lost 2 bases, with 13 bases spanning the gap. Looked up from germline, CDR1 is MNHNS and CDR2 is SASEGT. This CDR3 region has 13 residues. CDR3: CASPRDGTYEQYF. CDR3 sequence (DNA): TGTGCCAGCCCACGGGACGGAACCTACGAGCAGTACTTC.

This chain links TRBV15 with TRBJ1-5; no firm D call. CDR1 is LNHNV and CDR2 is YYDKDF in the germline V gene (reference sequence). The CDR3 is made up of 15 amino acids. Trimming shortened V by 0 bases and J by 0 bases, and 6 bases separated the two germline ends. CDR3 in DNA: TGTGCCACCAGCAGAGATATCATTAGCAATCAGCCCCAGCATTTT. This sequence encodes CATSRDIISNQPQHF. Using reference TRBV15 and TRBJ1-5 for the parts outside the CDR3, the full variable domain is DAMVIQNPRYQVTQFGKPVTLSCSQTLNHNVMYWYQQKSSQAPKLLFHYYDKDFNNEADTPDNFQSRRPNTSFCFLDIRSPGLGDTAMYLCATSRDIISNQPQHFGDGTRLSIL.

V usage is TRBV19 and J usage is TRBJ2-7, with D possibly being TRBD1 or TRBD2 (5 bases each). CDR1 and CDR2 from the germline V gene are LNHDA and SQIVND (reference sequence). V was pared by 5 bases and J by 7 bases, with 18 bases between. This CDR3 comprises 14 residues. CDR3 bases: TGTGCCAGTAGTCCCATCCAGGGACCGGGGGAGCAGTACTTC. Residues: CASSPIQGPGEQYF.

This clone was counted only a few times. V usage is TRBV28 and J usage is TRBJ2-7; a possible D gene is TRBD1 (5 bases). Germline values: CDR1 MDHEN, CDR2 SYDVKM. V lost 6 bases, J lost 2 bases, and 14 bases lay in between. The CDR3 contains 14 residues. The CDR3 sequence: CASRRMTETYEQYF. CDR3 DNA: TGTGCCAGCAGAAGGATGACAGAGACCTACGAGCAGTACTTC.

A remark on this clone: Possible read error: a much larger clone is one base away. The chain employs TRBV9 and TRBJ2-7, with unresolved D. There are 11 residues in the CDR3. The germline CDR1 and CDR2 sequences are SGDLS and YYNGEE. Trimming removed 2 bases from V and 4 bases from J, with 4 bases in between. The CDR3 coding sequence is TGTGCCAGCAGCGTTAAGTACGAGCAGTACTTC. As protein: CASSVKYEQYF. The variable domain in full, with the rest retrieved from reference TRBV9 and TRBJ2-7, is DSGVTQTPKHLITATGQRVTLRCSPRSGDLSVYWYQQSLDQGLQFLIQYYNGEERAKGNILERFSAQQFPDLHSELNLSSLELGDSALYFCASSVKYEQYFGPGTRLTVT.

The V and J genes are TRBV2 and TRBJ2-5, with D possibly TRBD2 on 7 matching bases. Trimming shortened V by 4 bases and J by 0 bases, and 12 bases separated the two germline ends. CDR3 length equals 15 residues. Germline V lookup: CDR1 SNHLY, CDR2 FYNNEI. The DNA of the CDR3 is TGTGCCAGCAGTGTGGACAGCGGGGACCAAGAGACCCAGTACTTC. Protein product: CASSVDSGDQETQYF.

The J gene is TRBJ1-4, the V gene TRBV25-1; 11 nucleotides line up with TRBD1. The CDR3 spans 15 residues. In germline, CDR1 is MGHDK, CDR2 SYGVNS. V trimming: 7 bases; J trimming: 8 bases; junction bases outside the gene matches: 9. CDR3 nucleotide sequence: TGTGCCAGCAACGCCCCCCGGGACAGGGGGGAAAAACTGTTTTTT. The encoded protein is CASNAPRDRGEKLFF.

The chain uses TRBV4-1 and TRBJ2-5; D is unclear. This CDR3 comprises 11 residues. Trimming removed 0 bases at V and 5 bases at J, with 1 base between. Germline CDR1 and CDR2: MGHRA and YSYEKL. The CDR3 protein is CASSQEETQYF. CDR3 bases: TGCGCCAGCAGCCAAGAGGAGACCCAGTACTTC.

The genes are TRBV19 and TRBJ2-2; D is perhaps TRBD1 or TRBD2 (5 bases each). The CDR3 extends over 16 amino acids. Deletions cut 3 bases from V and 5 bases from J, with 16 bases between. From germline, CDR1 is LNHDA and CDR2 SQIVND (reference sequence). The CDR3 loop reads CASSITGAGKTGELFF. CDR3 bases: TGTGCCAGTAGTATTACCGGGGCAGGGAAAACCGGGGAGCTGTTTTTT.

This sequence joins TRBV7-9 and TRBJ1-1; D is perhaps TRBD1 (6 bases). The V end was cut by 7 bases, the J end by 5 bases, with 17 bases between. The germline gives CDR1 SEHNR, CDR2 FQNEAQ (reference sequence). The CDR3 spans 14 residues. As DNA, the CDR3 is TGTGCCAGCAACCCTAGGGGGAAGGAAACTGAAGCTTTCTTT. Its translation: CASNPRGKETEAFF.